A single sample gave rise to the 15 T cell receptor beta chains below, sequenced in a study of cytomegalovirus exposure and HLA in healthy donors. 60 Vbeta and 13 Jbeta primers were used in PCR. TCRdb's table, derived via immunoSEQ multiplex PCR, lists solely in-frame clones and lacks some. The sample lists around 100,000 clones; less than 80% were seen once. Specimen: PBMCs. The receptors were gathered from a woman in her twenties or thirties in good health and CMV-seronegative.

This chain links TRBV5-1 with TRBJ1-5, with 7 bases fitting TRBD1. Trimming cost V 0 bases and J 5 bases; bases outside gene matches: 2. Germline lookup yields CDR1 SGHRS and CDR2 YFSETQ. This CDR3 spans 14 amino acids. In DNA form, the CDR3 reads TGCGCCAGCAGCTTGGAGCAGGGGGATCAGCCCCAGCATTTT. Its protein product is CASSLEQGDQPQHF.

This sequence joins TRBV6-5 and TRBJ2-7; 11 nucleotides line up with TRBD2. There are 16 residues in the CDR3. Looked up from germline, CDR1 is MNHEY and CDR2 is SVGAGI. With V trimmed by 2 bases and J by 5 bases, 8 bases remained unmatched. The CDR3 region is CASSYTTLAGENEQYF. The CDR3 DNA reads TGTGCCAGCAGTTACACAACACTAGCGGGAGAGAACGAGCAGTACTTC.

This clone was detected only a few times. The chain uses TRBV2 and TRBJ2-1; 12 nucleotides match TRBD1. The trim removed 8 bases at V and 15 bases at J, leaving 11 bases unmatched. CDR1 SNHLY and CDR2 FYNNEI come from the germline V gene. The CDR3 totals 13 residues. CDR3 bases: TGTGCCAGCGGGACAGAGGGACAGGGGGCTGGGTTCTTC. This gives the protein CASGTEGQGAGFF.

This clone came up once. V usage is TRBV28 and J usage is TRBJ2-5, with D possibly being TRBD1 (6 bases). Per the germline V gene, CDR1 is MDHEN and CDR2 is SYDVKM. The V end lost 8 bases, the J end lost 5 bases, and 21 bases lay between the germline ends. The CDR3 is 15 residues long. CDR3 protein: CASQMGRGGRETQYF. In DNA form, the CDR3 reads TGTGCCAGCCAAATGGGGCGTGGGGGCCGGGAGACCCAGTACTTC.

This chain uses TRBV28 with TRBJ1-2, with D tentatively TRBD1 (5 bases). CDR3 length: 14 residues. Trimming left V 5 bases short and J 8 bases short, with 18 bases between. Germline lookup yields CDR1 MDHEN and CDR2 SYDVKM. CDR3 loop: CASSLPTDSRGYTF. Written as DNA, the CDR3 is TGTGCCAGCAGTCTTCCGACTGACAGTCGCGGCTACACCTTC.

A single count supports this clone. The CDR3 DNA follows: TGTGCCAGCAGCTTAGCGGGCGGGGGGAGCTCCTACGAGCAGTACTTC. As protein: CASSLAGGGSSYEQYF. The chain uses TRBV7-2 and TRBJ2-7; 8 positions match TRBD2. With 0 bases clipped from V and 0 bases from J, the junction kept 4 bases outside the gene matches. The CDR3 loop spans 16 amino acids. The germline CDR1 and CDR2 sequences are SGHTA and FQGNSA. The whole variable domain, remainder taken from reference TRBV7-2 and TRBJ2-7, is GAGVSQSPSNKVTEKGKDVELRCDPISGHTALYWYRQSLGQGLEFLIYFQGNSAPDKSGLPSDRFSAERTGGSVSTLTIQRTQQEDSAVYLCASSLAGGGSSYEQYFGPGTRLTVT.

The chain employs TRBV5-1 and TRBJ2-5, with 8 nucleotides matching TRBD1. V trimming: 1 base; J trimming: 2 bases; junction bases outside the gene matches: 4. The CDR3 loop spans 15 amino acids. Looked up from germline, CDR1 is SGHRS and CDR2 is YFSETQ. As DNA, the CDR3 is TGCGCCAGCAGCTTGAACACAGGGGGACAAGAGACCCAGTACTTC. It is translated as CASSLNTGGQETQYF.

This clone was observed a few times. The rearrangement uses TRBV6-5 and TRBJ2-1, with TRBD1 as a possible D gene (5 bases). Germline-derived CDR1 and CDR2 are MNHEY and SVGAGI. The CDR3 runs to 14 residues. Trimming cost V 6 bases and J 5 bases, with 14 bases left between them. The CDR3 sequence is CASRQFQGNNEQFF. The CDR3 DNA reads as TGTGCCAGCAGACAATTCCAGGGTAACAATGAGCAGTTCTTC.

Here the CDR3 DNA reads TGTGCCAGCAGGCTGACAGGGGTGTTCACTGAAGCTTTCTTT. It codes for CASRLTGVFTEAFF. The chain has TRBV6-5 and TRBJ1-1; the match to TRBD1 covers 8 bases. J gave up 4 bases and V 6 bases, and 7 bases lay outside the gene matches. CDR3 length: 14 residues. The germline V gene encodes CDR1 MNHEY and CDR2 SVGAGI.

This clone was counted between two and nine times. The chain links TRBV11-2 to TRBJ2-7; no reliable D call. Deletions cut 2 bases from V and 7 bases from J, with 18 bases between. The CDR3 runs 15 residues. CDR1 is SGHAT and CDR2 is FQNNGV in the germline V gene. The CDR3 spells CASSLTSGSPGEQYF. The CDR3 DNA follows: TGTGCCAGCAGCTTAACGAGTGGTTCCCCCGGGGAGCAGTACTTC.

This clone was found a few times. The chain uses TRBV14 and TRBJ2-5; TRBD1 agrees at 10 bases. The V segment lost 2 bases and the J segment 5 bases; nucleotides outside the gene matches: 2. The germline V gene encodes CDR1 SGHDN and CDR2 FVKESK. This CDR3 is 14 amino acids long. CDR3 sequence reads: CASSQKDRGETQYF. CDR3 nucleotides: TGTGCCAGCAGCCAAAAGGACAGGGGGGAGACCCAGTACTTC.

The rearrangement uses TRBV30 and TRBJ2-3; 7 nucleotides line up with TRBD2. The CDR3 has 14 amino acids. J gave up 2 bases and V 4 bases, and 6 bases lay outside the gene matches. CDR1 and CDR2 (germline): GTSNPN, SVGIG (reference sequence). As DNA, the CDR3 is TGTGCCTGGACCAGCGGGACTGCCACAGATACGCAGTATTTT. This encodes CAWTSGTATDTQYF.

The chain uses TRBV6-1 and TRBJ2-1, with D perhaps TRBD2 (6 bases). CDR1 MNHNS and CDR2 SASEGT come from the germline V gene. This CDR3 has 15 residues. The V end was cut by 1 base, the J end by 7 bases, with 14 bases between. The CDR3 region is CASSEGPGVGNEQFF. DNA for the CDR3: TGTGCCAGCAGTGAAGGTCCGGGAGTGGGAAATGAGCAGTTCTTC.

The chain recombines TRBV4-2 with TRBJ2-3; perhaps TRBD2 as D (6 bases). Germline-derived CDR1 and CDR2 are LGHNA and YNFKEQ. V shed 3 bases and J shed 6 bases, with 19 bases lying between them. The CDR3 contains 16 residues. The chain's CDR3 is CASSQTGGVSHDTQYF. The CDR3 nucleotides read TGTGCCAGCAGCCAGACCGGGGGAGTATCGCATGATACGCAGTATTTT.

This clone was picked up a small number of times. The rearrangement joins TRBV6-5 to TRBJ1-1; no clear D gene. Trimming removed 2 bases at V and 3 bases at J, with 13 bases between. From germline, CDR1 is MNHEY and CDR2 SVGAGI. The CDR3 has 15 amino acids. As DNA, the CDR3 is TGTGCCAGCAGTTACGAGAGGGATGGGGACACTGAAGCTTTCTTT. Its protein product is CASSYERDGDTEAFF.